Shown below are 8 T cell receptor beta chains from a single sample sequenced in a study of cytomegalovirus exposure and HLA in healthy donors. 13 Jbeta primers and 60 Vbeta primers were used for the PCR. Repertoires were generated with immunoSEQ multiplex PCR, while TCRdb's copy carries only in-frame clones and drops some. This table has some 150,000 clones, about 61% appearing once. The sample taken for sequencing was PBMCs. The source of these receptors is a woman aged 40 to 50 in good health and CMV-seronegative.

This clone has just a few counts. The junction shows a germline mismatch at one end, possibly a read error. This sequence joins TRBV7-3 and TRBJ2-7, with 9 bases that match TRBD1. Germline V gene data show CDR1 as SGHTA and CDR2 as FQGTGA. CDR3 length: 13 residues. The CDR3 DNA sequence: TGTGCCAGCAGCTCTCGACAGGGGGGAACCCCGGGGTTC. Protein product: CASSSRQGGTPGF.

The rearrangement joins TRBV5-1 to TRBJ1-4, with D perhaps matching TRBD1 (6 bases). Germline V gene sequence: CDR1 SGHRS, CDR2 YFSETQ. This CDR3 region has 18 residues. Between the trimmed V and J ends, which lost 0 bases and 1 base, there was a span of 16 bases. The CDR3 loop reads CASSLVGQGSRTNEKLFF. CDR3 coding DNA: TGCGCCAGCAGCTTGGTCGGTCAGGGGAGTAGAACTAATGAAAAACTGTTTTTT.

This clone was detected only once. In DNA, the CDR3 is TGTGCCAGCAGCTTCCTGAGCACAGATACGCAGTATTTT. This sequence encodes CASSFLSTDTQYF. This sequence joins TRBV7-2 and TRBJ2-3; unclear D gene. The germline V gene has CDR1 SGHTA and CDR2 FQGNSA. V was cut by 3 bases and J by 0 bases, with 4 bases left in between. The CDR3 totals 13 residues.

The chain combines TRBV19 with TRBJ2-7; the D gene is possibly TRBD2 (5 bases). Germline loops: CDR1 LNHDA, CDR2 SQIVND (reference sequence). The CDR3 sequence is 12 residues long. Trimming removed 6 bases at V and 3 bases at J, with 9 bases between. Here the CDR3 DNA reads TGTGCCAGTAGGGGTGGAGGCTACGAGCAGTACTTC. Protein product: CASRGGGYEQYF.

This clone was seen just once. The CDR3 sequence: CSATGGGTGELFF. As DNA, the CDR3 is TGCAGCGCTACAGGGGGCGGCACCGGGGAGCTGTTTTTT. This sequence joins TRBV29-1 and TRBJ2-2, with 9 bases identical to TRBD1. The CDR3 covers 13 residues. The ends lost 7 bases at V and 4 bases at J; junction bases unmatched: 4. Germline assignment: CDR1 SQVTM and CDR2 ANQGSEA.

This clone was counted a few times. The chain carries TRBV6-1 and TRBJ1-5; unclear D gene. Germline CDR1 reads MNHNS; CDR2 reads SASEGT. V was trimmed by 2 bases and J by 1 base, leaving 9 bases between them. This CDR3 region has 15 residues. The CDR3 loop is CASSEFPQSNQPQHF. CDR3 DNA: TGTGCCAGCAGTGAATTCCCCCAAAGCAATCAGCCCCAGCATTTT.

The chain joins TRBV7-9 to TRBJ2-3, with unresolved D. Trimming took 4 bases from V and 8 from J, leaving 10 bases between them. Germline-derived CDR1 and CDR2 are SEHNR and FQNEAQ (reference sequence). The length of the CDR3 is 12 residues. The CDR3 loop reads CASSSLTGTQYF. DNA for the CDR3: TGTGCCAGCAGCTCCCTAACGGGTACGCAGTATTTT.

The chain joins TRBV5-1 to TRBJ1-6, with D uncertain. Germline values: CDR1 SGHRS, CDR2 YFSETQ. The V and J ends lost 0 bases and 5 bases respectively, with 3 bases between them. This CDR3 region has 13 residues. The CDR3 sequence is CASSLADNSPLHF. The CDR3 DNA reads as TGCGCCAGCAGCTTGGCGGATAATTCACCCCTCCACTTT.